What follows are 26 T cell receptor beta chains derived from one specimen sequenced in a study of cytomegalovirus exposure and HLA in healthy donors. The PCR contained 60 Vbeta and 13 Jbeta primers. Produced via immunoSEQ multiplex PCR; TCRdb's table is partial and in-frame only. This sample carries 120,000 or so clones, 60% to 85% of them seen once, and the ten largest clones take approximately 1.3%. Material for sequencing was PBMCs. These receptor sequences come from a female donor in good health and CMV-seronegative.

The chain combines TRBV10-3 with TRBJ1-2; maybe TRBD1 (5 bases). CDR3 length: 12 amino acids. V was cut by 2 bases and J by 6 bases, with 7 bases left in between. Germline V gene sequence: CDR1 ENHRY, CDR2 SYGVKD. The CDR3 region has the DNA TGTGCCATCAGTGAGAGGGGTCATGGCTACACCTTC. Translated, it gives CAISERGHGYTF.

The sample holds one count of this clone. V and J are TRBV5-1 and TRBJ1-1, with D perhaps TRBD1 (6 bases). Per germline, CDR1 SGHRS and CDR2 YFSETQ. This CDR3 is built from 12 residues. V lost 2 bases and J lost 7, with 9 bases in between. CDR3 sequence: CASSLQGNEAFF. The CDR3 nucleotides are TGCGCCAGCAGCTTACAGGGTAATGAAGCTTTCTTT.

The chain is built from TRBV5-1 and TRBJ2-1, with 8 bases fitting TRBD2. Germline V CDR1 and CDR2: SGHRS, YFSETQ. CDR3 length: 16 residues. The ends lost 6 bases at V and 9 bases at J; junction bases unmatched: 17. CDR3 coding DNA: TGCGCCAGCACCCCGGCGAGTAGCGGGGTCGGCGGTGAGCAGTTCTTC. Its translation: CASTPASSGVGGEQFF.

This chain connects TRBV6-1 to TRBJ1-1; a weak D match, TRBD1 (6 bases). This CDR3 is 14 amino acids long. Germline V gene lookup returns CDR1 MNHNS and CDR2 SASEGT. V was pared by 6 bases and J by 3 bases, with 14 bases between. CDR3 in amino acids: CASRLTGPYTEAFF. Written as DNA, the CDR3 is TGTGCCAGCAGGCTCACAGGGCCCTACACTGAAGCTTTCTTT.

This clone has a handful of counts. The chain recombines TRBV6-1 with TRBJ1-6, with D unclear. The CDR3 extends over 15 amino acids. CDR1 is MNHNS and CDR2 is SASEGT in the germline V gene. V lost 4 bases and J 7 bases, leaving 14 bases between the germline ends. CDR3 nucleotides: TGTGCCAGCAGTGTCCTGGTTGACGGGAATTCACCCCTCCACTTT. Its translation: CASSVLVDGNSPLHF.

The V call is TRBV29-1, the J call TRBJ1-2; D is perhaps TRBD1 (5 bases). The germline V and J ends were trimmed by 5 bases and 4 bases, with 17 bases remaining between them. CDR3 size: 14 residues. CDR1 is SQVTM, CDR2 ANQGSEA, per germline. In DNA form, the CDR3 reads TGCAGCGTTCCGGGCAGGGCTGGGGCCTATGGCTACACCTTC. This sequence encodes CSVPGRAGAYGYTF.

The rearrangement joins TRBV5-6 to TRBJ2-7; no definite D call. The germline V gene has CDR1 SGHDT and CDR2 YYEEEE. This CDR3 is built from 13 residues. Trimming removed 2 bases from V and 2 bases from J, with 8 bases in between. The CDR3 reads CASSLTAAYEQYF. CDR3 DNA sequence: TGTGCCAGCAGCTTAACAGCCGCCTACGAGCAGTACTTC. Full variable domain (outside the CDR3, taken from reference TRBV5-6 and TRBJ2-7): DAGVTQSPTHLIKTRGQQVTLRCSPKSGHDTVSWYQQALGQGPQFIFQYYEEEERQRGNFPDRFSGHQFPNYSSELNVNALLLGDSALYLCASSLTAAYEQYFGPGTRLTVT.

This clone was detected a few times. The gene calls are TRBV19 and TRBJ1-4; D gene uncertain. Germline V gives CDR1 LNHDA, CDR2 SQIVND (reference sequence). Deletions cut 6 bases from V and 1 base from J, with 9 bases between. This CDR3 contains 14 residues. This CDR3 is CASSRIGTNEKLFF. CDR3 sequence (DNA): TGTGCCAGTAGCAGGATAGGAACTAATGAAAAACTGTTTTTT. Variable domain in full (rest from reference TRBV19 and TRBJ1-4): DGGITQSPKYLFRKEGQNVTLSCEQNLNHDAMYWYRQDPGQGLRLIYYSQIVNDFQKGDIAEGYSVSREKKESFPLTVTSAQKNPTAFYLCASSRIGTNEKLFFGSGTQLSVL.

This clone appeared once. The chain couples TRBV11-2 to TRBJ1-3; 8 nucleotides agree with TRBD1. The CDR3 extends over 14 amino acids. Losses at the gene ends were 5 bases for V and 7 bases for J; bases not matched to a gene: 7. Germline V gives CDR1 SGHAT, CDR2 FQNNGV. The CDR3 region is CASSPRQGRNTIYF. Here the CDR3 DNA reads TGTGCCAGCAGCCCTAGACAGGGGAGGAACACCATATATTTT.

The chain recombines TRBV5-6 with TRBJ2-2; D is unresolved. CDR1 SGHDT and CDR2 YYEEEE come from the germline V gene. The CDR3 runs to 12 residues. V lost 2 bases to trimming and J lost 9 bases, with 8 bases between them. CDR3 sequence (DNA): TGTGCCAGCAGCTTAATGGCCCGGGAGCTGTTTTTT. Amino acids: CASSLMARELFF.

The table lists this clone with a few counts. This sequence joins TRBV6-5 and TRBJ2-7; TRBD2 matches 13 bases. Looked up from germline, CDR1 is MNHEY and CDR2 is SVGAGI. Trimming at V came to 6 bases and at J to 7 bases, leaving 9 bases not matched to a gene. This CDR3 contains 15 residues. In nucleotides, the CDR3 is TGTGCCAGCAGCCAACGGACTAGCGGGAGTCGTGAGCAGTACTTC. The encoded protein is CASSQRTSGSREQYF.

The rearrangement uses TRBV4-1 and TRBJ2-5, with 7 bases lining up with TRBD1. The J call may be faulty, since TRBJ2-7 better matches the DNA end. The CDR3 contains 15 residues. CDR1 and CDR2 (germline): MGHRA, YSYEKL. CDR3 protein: CASSDTGDVSYEQYF. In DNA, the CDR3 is TGCGCCAGCAGCGATACAGGGGACGTCTCCTACGAGCAGTACTTC.

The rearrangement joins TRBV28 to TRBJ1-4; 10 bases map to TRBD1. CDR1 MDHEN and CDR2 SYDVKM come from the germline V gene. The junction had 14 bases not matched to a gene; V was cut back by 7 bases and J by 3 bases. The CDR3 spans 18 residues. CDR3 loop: CASTGTGAAAGPNEKLFF. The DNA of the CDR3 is TGTGCCAGCACAGGGACAGGGGCCGCGGCGGGCCCTAATGAAAAACTGTTTTTT.

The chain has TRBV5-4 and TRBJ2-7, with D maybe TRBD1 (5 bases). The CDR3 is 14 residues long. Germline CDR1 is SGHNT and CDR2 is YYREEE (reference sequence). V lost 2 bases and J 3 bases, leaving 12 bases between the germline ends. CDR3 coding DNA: TGTGCCAGCAGCTTCAGTCTAACAGGCTACGAGCAGTACTTC. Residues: CASSFSLTGYEQYF.

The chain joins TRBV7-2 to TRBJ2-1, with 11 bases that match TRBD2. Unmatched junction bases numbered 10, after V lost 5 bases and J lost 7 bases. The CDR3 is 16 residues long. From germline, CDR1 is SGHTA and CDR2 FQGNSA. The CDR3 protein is CASSRKASGRLNEQFF. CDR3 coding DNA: TGTGCCAGCAGCCGAAAAGCTAGCGGGAGGCTGAATGAGCAGTTCTTC.

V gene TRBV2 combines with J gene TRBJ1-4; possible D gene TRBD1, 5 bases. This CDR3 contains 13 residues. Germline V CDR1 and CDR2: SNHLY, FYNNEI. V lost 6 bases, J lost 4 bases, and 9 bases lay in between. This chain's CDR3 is CASRRDFNEKLFF. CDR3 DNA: TGTGCCAGCAGAAGGGACTTTAATGAAAAACTGTTTTTT.

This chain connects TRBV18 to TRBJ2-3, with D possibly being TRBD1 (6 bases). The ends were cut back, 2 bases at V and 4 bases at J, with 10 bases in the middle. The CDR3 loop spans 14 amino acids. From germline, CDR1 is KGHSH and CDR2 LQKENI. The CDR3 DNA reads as TGTGCCAGCTCACCAACAGGGAAGGCAGATACGCAGTATTTT. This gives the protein CASSPTGKADTQYF.

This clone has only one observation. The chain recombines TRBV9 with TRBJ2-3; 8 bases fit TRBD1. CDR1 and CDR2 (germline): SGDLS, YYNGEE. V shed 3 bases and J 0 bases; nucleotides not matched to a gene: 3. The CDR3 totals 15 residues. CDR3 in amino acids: CASSARGQSTDTQYF. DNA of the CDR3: TGTGCCAGCAGCGCCAGGGGGCAGAGCACAGATACGCAGTATTTT.

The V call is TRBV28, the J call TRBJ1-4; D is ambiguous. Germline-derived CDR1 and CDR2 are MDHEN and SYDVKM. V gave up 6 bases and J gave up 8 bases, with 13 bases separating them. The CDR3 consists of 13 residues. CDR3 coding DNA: TGTGCCAGCAGCCCAGATCGATGGGAAAAACTGTTTTTT. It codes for CASSPDRWEKLFF.

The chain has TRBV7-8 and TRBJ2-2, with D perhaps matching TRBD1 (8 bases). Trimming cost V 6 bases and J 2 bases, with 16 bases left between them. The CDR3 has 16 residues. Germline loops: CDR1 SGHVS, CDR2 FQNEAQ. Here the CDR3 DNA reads TGTGCCAGCAGAAAAGCGGGGACAGGCAACACCGGGGAGCTGTTTTTT. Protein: CASRKAGTGNTGELFF.

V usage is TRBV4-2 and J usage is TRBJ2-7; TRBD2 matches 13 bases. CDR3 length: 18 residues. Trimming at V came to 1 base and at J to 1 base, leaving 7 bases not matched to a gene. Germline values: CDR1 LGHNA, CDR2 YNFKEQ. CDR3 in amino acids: CASSQGRTSGGPSYEQYF. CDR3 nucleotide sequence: TGTGCCAGCAGCCAAGGTAGGACTAGCGGGGGACCTTCCTACGAGCAGTACTTC.

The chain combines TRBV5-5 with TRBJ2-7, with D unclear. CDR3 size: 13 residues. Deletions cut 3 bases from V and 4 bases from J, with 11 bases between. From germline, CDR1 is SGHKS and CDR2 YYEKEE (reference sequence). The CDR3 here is CASSYLGSYEQYF. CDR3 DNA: TGTGCCAGCAGCTATCTCGGGTCGTACGAGCAGTACTTC.

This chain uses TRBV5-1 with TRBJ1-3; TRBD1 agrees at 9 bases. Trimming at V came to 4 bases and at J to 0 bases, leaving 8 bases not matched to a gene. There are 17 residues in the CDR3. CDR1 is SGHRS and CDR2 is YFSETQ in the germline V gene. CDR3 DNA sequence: TGCGCCAGCAGCCCCTGGACAGGGGCCAGCTCTGGAAACACCATATATTTT. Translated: CASSPWTGASSGNTIYF.

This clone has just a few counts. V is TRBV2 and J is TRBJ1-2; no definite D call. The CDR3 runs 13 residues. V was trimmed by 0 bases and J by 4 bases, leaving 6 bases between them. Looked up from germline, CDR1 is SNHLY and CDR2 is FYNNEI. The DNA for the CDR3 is TGTGCCAGCAGTGAAGCAGCTCCCTATGGCTACACCTTC. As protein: CASSEAAPYGYTF.

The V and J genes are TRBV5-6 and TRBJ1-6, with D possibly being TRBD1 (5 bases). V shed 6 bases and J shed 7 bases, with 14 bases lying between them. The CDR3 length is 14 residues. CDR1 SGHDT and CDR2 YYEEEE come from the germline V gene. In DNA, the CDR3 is TGTGCCAGCACCTGGGGCCAGTTGAATTCACCCCTCCACTTT. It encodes CASTWGQLNSPLHF. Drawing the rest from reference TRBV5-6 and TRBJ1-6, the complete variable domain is DAGVTQSPTHLIKTRGQQVTLRCSPKSGHDTVSWYQQALGQGPQFIFQYYEEEERQRGNFPDRFSGHQFPNYSSELNVNALLLGDSALYLCASTWGQLNSPLHFGNGTRLTVT.

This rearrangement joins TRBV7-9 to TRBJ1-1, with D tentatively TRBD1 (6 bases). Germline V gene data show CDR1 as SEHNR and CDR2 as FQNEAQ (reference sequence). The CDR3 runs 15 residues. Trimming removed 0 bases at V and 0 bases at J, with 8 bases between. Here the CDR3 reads CASSLAQGMNTEAFF. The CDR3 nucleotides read TGTGCCAGCAGCTTAGCGCAGGGGATGAACACTGAAGCTTTCTTT. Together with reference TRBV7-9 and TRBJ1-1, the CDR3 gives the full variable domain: DTGVSQNPRHKITKRGQNVTFRCDPISEHNRLYWYRQTLGQGPEFLTYFQNEAQLEKSRLLSDRFSAERPKGSFSTLEIQRTEQGDSAMYLCASSLAQGMNTEAFFGQGTRLTVV.